These T cell receptor beta chains were read from a single sample in a study of graft-versus-host responses after intestinal transplantation. Clones were sequenced by immunoSEQ multiplex PCR, and TCRdb holds only the in-frame ones, with some missing. The sample carries about 18,000 clones, over 35% recorded once. The sequencing here drew on alloreactive CD4+ T cells from a mixed lymphocyte reaction culture, taken before intestinal transplant. The receptors shown here come from a human patient who received an intestinal transplant. Both conserved end residues are part of each CDR3. Fields, in order: J gene, D gene, clone size, V gene, CDR3 DNA, CDR3 protein. The D gene is left open where the match is weak. Rows give clone size only sometimes, using once, few, many, or a class for an expanded clone.

TRBJ1-4	TRBD1	few	TRBV19	TGTGCCAGTAACCTGCTAGGACAGGGGGCGCGAGTTGAAAAACTGTTTTTT	CASNLLGQGARVEKLFF
TRBJ2-5	TRBD2	once	TRBV11-3	TGTGCCAGCAGCTTTAAGACTAGCAGATTATGGGAGACCCAGTACTTC	CASSFKTSRLWETQYF
TRBJ2-5	TRBD2	.	TRBV6-5	TGTGCCAGCACCGCTAGCGGGAGGGCGGAGACCCAGTACTTC	CASTASGRAETQYF
TRBJ1-5	.	.	TRBV6-5	TGTGCCAGCGGGGCTGGGACACTTCGGCCCCAGCATTTT	CASGAGTLRPQHF
TRBJ1-1	.	.	TRBV4-2	TGTGCCAGCAGCCAAGAGGGGCGTTGGCAGATGAACACTGAAGCTTTCTTT	CASSQEGRWQMNTEAFF
TRBJ1-2	TRBD1	few	TRBV9	TGTGCCAGCAGCGTTGGTACAGGGGCGGATGGCTACACCTTC	CASSVGTGADGYTF
TRBJ2-3	TRBD2	.	TRBV18	TGTGCCAGCTCTCCGTTGGGAGCGGGAGCCTACACAGATACGCAGTATTTT	CASSPLGAGAYTDTQYF
TRBJ2-3	.	.	TRBV19	TGTGCCAGTAGTATCTATCGGGGAAGGAGTACGCAGTATTTT	CASSIYRGRSTQYF
TRBJ2-7	.	medium-sized	TRBV18	TGTGCCAGCTCACCACCGATGGCTAGCTCCTACGAGCAGTACTTC	CASSPPMASSYEQYF
TRBJ2-3	.	few	TRBV5-1	TGCGCCAGCAGCTTGGCCCCAGGCACAGATACGCAGTATTTT	CASSLAPGTDTQYF
TRBJ2-3	TRBD2	.	TRBV9	TGTGCCAGCAGCGTAGCTCCAAGCGGGGGGCCCCTCACAGATACGCAGTATTTT	CASSVAPSGGPLTDTQYF
TRBJ2-4	.	.	TRBV2	TGTGCCAGCAGTCGACAGGGACTTCGTCAAAACATTCAGTACTTC	CASSRQGLRQNIQYF
TRBJ2-1	.	.	TRBV27	TGTGCCAGCAGTAACAACATCAATGAGCAGTTCTTC	CASSNNINEQFF
TRBJ2-7	.	.	TRBV5-4	TGTGCCAGCAGCTTGGCGGGCTTGGAGCAGTACTTC	CASSLAGLEQYF
TRBJ1-3	.	.	TRBV11-1	TGTGCCAGCAGCTTAGGCCCCCGGAACACCATATATTTT	CASSLGPRNTIYF
TRBJ2-2	TRBD2	.	TRBV5-1	TGCGCCAGCAGCACCTCCGGGACTAGCGGGGCGTTGGGGGAGCTGTTTTTT	CASSTSGTSGALGELFF